Below are 20 T cell receptor beta chains sequenced from a single sample in a study of control samples from healthy donors and cancer patients. TCRdb keeps only in-frame clones here, not all; method: immunoSEQ multiplex PCR. The repertoire holds 400,000 to 500,000 clones, with over 75% as singletons. Sequencing was done on a sample of PBMCs. Source of these receptors: a man between 35 and 55 years old with head and neck cancer.

CDR3 sequence: CASSGQNQPQHF. CDR3 nucleotide sequence: TGTGCCAGCAGCGGTCAGAATCAGCCCCAGCATTTT. The gene calls are TRBV7-2 and TRBJ1-5; no reliable D call. CDR1 and CDR2 (germline): SGHTA, FQGNSA. V dropped 5 bases and J dropped 4 bases, with 6 bases sitting between them. This CDR3 spans 12 amino acids. The variable domain in full, with the rest retrieved from reference TRBV7-2 and TRBJ1-5, is GAGVSQSPSNKVTEKGKDVELRCDPISGHTALYWYRQSLGQGLEFLIYFQGNSAPDKSGLPSDRFSAERTGGSVSTLTIQRTQQEDSAVYLCASSGQNQPQHFGDGTRLSIL.

This clone has more than one count but fewer than ten. The chain recombines TRBV3-1 (or the pseudogene TRBV3-2) with TRBJ2-7; D is unclear. CDR3 length equals 11 residues. Germline V lookup: CDR1 LGHDT, CDR2 YNNKEL (reference sequence). The V end lost 3 bases, the J end lost 4 bases, and 4 bases lay between the germline ends. The CDR3 bases are TGTGCCAGCAGCCAGGGTTACGAGCAGTACTTC. Translation: CASSQGYEQYF.

The V gene is TRBV4-1, the J gene TRBJ2-7, with TRBD1 identical over 7 bases. This CDR3 comprises 11 residues. Germline CDR1 MGHRA, CDR2 YSYEKL. J gave up 5 bases and V 8 bases, and 3 bases lay outside the gene matches. The CDR3 is CASGDRDEQYF. In DNA, the CDR3 is TGCGCCAGCGGAGACAGGGACGAGCAGTACTTC.

The chain joins TRBV27 to TRBJ1-1; D is ambiguous. Germline V gene sequence: CDR1 MNHEY, CDR2 SMNVEV (reference sequence). The CDR3 is 15 residues long. The V and J ends lost 3 bases and 0 bases respectively, with 11 bases between them. The CDR3 region is CASSFDAGLNTEAFF. The CDR3 DNA sequence: TGTGCCAGCAGTTTCGACGCCGGGTTGAACACTGAAGCTTTCTTT.

V and J are TRBV29-1 and TRBJ2-2; no reliable D call. The CDR3 contains 14 residues. Trimming took 3 bases from V and 3 from J, leaving 11 bases between them. Germline CDR1 SQVTM, CDR2 ANQGSEA. The DNA for the CDR3 is TGCAGCGTTGAGAAGCAAGCTGACACCGGGGAGCTGTTTTTT. This translates into CSVEKQADTGELFF.

With regard to this clone: Other DNA sequences in this specimen translate into the identical CDR3. This rearrangement joins TRBV27 to TRBJ1-2, with D possibly being TRBD1 (5 bases). Germline V gene sequence: CDR1 MNHEY, CDR2 SMNVEV (reference sequence). V lost 6 bases to trimming and J lost 4 bases, with 12 bases between them. This CDR3 is 13 amino acids long. The CDR3 nucleotides are TGTGCCAGCAGCCTAGGGACGGGCTATGGCTACACCTTC. This codes for CASSLGTGYGYTF.

V gene TRBV7-2 combines with J gene TRBJ2-5; TRBD1 matches at 7 bases. CDR3 length: 13 residues. Germline V gene sequence: CDR1 SGHTA, CDR2 FQGNSA. Losses at the gene ends were 2 bases for V and 4 bases for J; bases not matched to a gene: 1. CDR3 DNA sequence: TGTGCCAGCAGCTTATGGGACAGAGAGACCCAGTACTTC. Translation: CASSLWDRETQYF.

The chain uses TRBV5-1 and TRBJ1-1, with 11 bases matching TRBD1. The CDR3 length is 15 residues. The V gene end was trimmed by 4 bases and the J gene end by 4 bases; junction bases not matched to a gene: 6. The germline CDR1 and CDR2 sequences are SGHRS and YFSETQ. In DNA form, the CDR3 reads TGCGCCAGCAGCCCGGGGGACAGGGGGACCACTGAAGCTTTCTTT. It codes for CASSPGDRGTTEAFF.

The chain couples TRBV11-2 to TRBJ2-5; maybe TRBD1 (6 bases). CDR3 size: 15 residues. Germline V gene sequence: CDR1 SGHAT, CDR2 FQNNGV. V was cut by 5 bases and J by 5 bases, with 18 bases left in between. The CDR3 DNA sequence: TGTGCCAGCAGCCCGCACCACGGGACAATTGAGACCCAGTACTTC. It specifies CASSPHHGTIETQYF.

The chain links TRBV30 to TRBJ1-4; D is undetermined. Per germline, CDR1 GTSNPN and CDR2 SVGIG (reference sequence). The V and J ends lost 5 bases and 8 bases respectively, with 15 bases between them. The CDR3 is 13 residues long. DNA for the CDR3: TGTGCCTGGGGAGGGTCCCTAGAGGAAAAACTGTTTTTT. Its protein product is CAWGGSLEEKLFF. Together with reference TRBV30 and TRBJ1-4, the CDR3 gives the full variable domain: SQTIHQWPATLVQPVGSPLSLECTVEGTSNPNLYWYRQAAGRGLQLLFYSVGIGQISSEVPQNLSASRPQDRQFILSSKKLLLSDSGFYLCAWGGSLEEKLFFGSGTQLSVL.

The V and J genes are TRBV5-5 and TRBJ2-2, with TRBD2 as a possible D gene (7 bases). Germline values: CDR1 SGHKS, CDR2 YYEKEE (reference sequence). V was clipped by 0 bases and J by 4 bases, with 19 bases between them. This CDR3 has 18 residues. The CDR3 protein is CASSLEWLRGLGTGELFF. In nucleotides, the CDR3 is TGTGCCAGCAGCTTGGAGTGGTTGCGGGGGCTGGGCACCGGGGAGCTGTTTTTT. Variable domain in full (rest from reference TRBV5-5 and TRBJ2-2): DAGVTQSPTHLIKTRGQQVTLRCSPISGHKSVSWYQQVLGQGPQFIFQYYEKEERGRGNFPDRFSARQFPNYSSELNVNALLLGDSALYLCASSLEWLRGLGTGELFFGEGSRLTVL.

This chain joins TRBV4-3 and TRBJ2-2, with a tentative D call TRBD2 (5 bases). The length of the CDR3 is 14 residues. Germline V gives CDR1 LGHNA, CDR2 YSLEER. Trimming shortened V by 0 bases and J by 7 bases, and 9 bases separated the two germline ends. This chain's CDR3 is CASSQELAGGELFF. The CDR3 nucleotides are TGCGCCAGCAGCCAAGAGTTGGCGGGCGGGGAGCTGTTTTTT.

This clone occurred once. The CDR3 nucleotides are TGCGCCAGCAGCCTAGATATCGGGTCCTACGAGCAGTACTTC. Its protein is CASSLDIGSYEQYF. This sequence joins TRBV4-3 and TRBJ2-7; D gene uncertain. V was trimmed by 4 bases and J by 1 base, leaving 11 bases between them. The CDR3 is 14 residues long. The germline V gene encodes CDR1 LGHNA and CDR2 YSLEER.

The chain recombines TRBV5-1 with TRBJ1-1, with 8 bases lining up with TRBD1. The CDR3 is 16 amino acids. With 3 bases clipped from V and 0 bases from J, the junction kept 7 bases outside the gene matches. Per the germline V gene, CDR1 is SGHRS and CDR2 is YFSETQ. CDR3 DNA sequence: TGCGCCAGCAGCTCAAACAGGGGGACCTTGAACACTGAAGCTTTCTTT. As protein: CASSSNRGTLNTEAFF.

The chain combines TRBV2 with TRBJ1-2; the match to TRBD1 covers 7 bases. Trimming cost V 4 bases and J 0 bases; bases outside gene matches: 5. Germline V gene lookup returns CDR1 SNHLY and CDR2 FYNNEI. The CDR3 loop spans 15 amino acids. The CDR3 reads CASSGGTVSNYGYTF. The CDR3 DNA sequence: TGTGCCAGCAGTGGTGGGACAGTCTCTAACTATGGCTACACCTTC.

This clone was observed once. V usage is TRBV5-1 and J usage is TRBJ2-2, with D tentatively TRBD2 (6 bases). The CDR3 has 14 amino acids. Germline V gene data show CDR1 as SGHRS and CDR2 as YFSETQ. Trimming shortened V by 0 bases and J by 6 bases, and 9 bases separated the two germline ends. CDR3 amino acids: CASSLEGEAGELFF. For the CDR3, the DNA is TGCGCCAGCAGCTTGGAAGGGGAGGCCGGGGAGCTGTTTTTT.

This clone was seen only once. CDR3 sequence: CASSANRDNQPQHF. CDR3 DNA sequence: TGTGCCAGCAGTGCTAACAGGGACAATCAGCCCCAGCATTTT. The chain carries TRBV2 and TRBJ1-5, with D tentatively TRBD1 (6 bases). The CDR3 is 14 amino acids. Germline V gene data show CDR1 as SNHLY and CDR2 as FYNNEI. The V end was cut by 4 bases, the J end by 3 bases, with 10 bases between.

V is TRBV3-1 (or the pseudogene TRBV3-2) and J is TRBJ1-1, with 9 bases matching TRBD1. Germline-derived CDR1 and CDR2 are LGHDT and YNNKEL (reference sequence). Trimming at V came to 9 bases and at J to 4 bases, leaving 12 bases not matched to a gene. This CDR3 contains 15 residues. The CDR3 region is CASTSKQGAGTEAFF. CDR3 bases: TGTGCCAGTACCTCAAAACAGGGGGCTGGCACTGAAGCTTTCTTT.

The V and J genes are TRBV10-3 and TRBJ2-1; 7 bases agree with TRBD1. Trimming at V came to 5 bases and at J to 6 bases, leaving 7 bases not matched to a gene. The CDR3 is 14 residues long. The germline V gene has CDR1 ENHRY and CDR2 SYGVKD. The CDR3 DNA follows: TGTGCCATCAGTCCTATCGGACAGGCCAATGAGCAGTTCTTC. Translation gives CAISPIGQANEQFF.

The chain uses TRBV11-2 and TRBJ2-7; 10 positions agree with TRBD2. This CDR3 contains 15 residues. Losses at the gene ends were 6 bases for V and 4 bases for J; bases not matched to a gene: 9. Germline loops: CDR1 SGHAT, CDR2 FQNNGV. The CDR3 loop reads CASSLEGAGGYEQYF. CDR3 sequence (DNA): TGTGCCAGCAGTCTAGAAGGAGCGGGAGGGTACGAGCAGTACTTC.